This TCR beta chain was sequenced for a study of siplizumab effects on memory and regulatory T cells. Whole-study results and caveats: Tracing alloreactive clones into unstimulated subsets worked for only a minor fraction of them. Under siplizumab, an average roughly 69% of mappable alloreactive CD4+ clones were Treg-derived, compared with 26.9% in controls. Roughly 75-96% of proliferating CD4+ or CD8+ clones defied assignment to a naive or memory phenotype.

V lost 3 bases and J 6 bases, leaving 18 bases between the germline ends. The germline V gene has CDR1 KGHSH and CDR2 LQKENI. CDR3 size: 16 residues. This clone was picked up one time. Its antigen is as yet unknown. Per individual sample, 85,000 to 100,000 TCR templates were assayed. Clones were sequenced by immunoSEQ multiplex PCR, and TCRdb holds only the in-frame ones, with some missing. The repertoire holds more than 85,000 clones, with around 90% as singletons. What was sequenced was CD4+ T cells sorted from blood. This clonotype originated in a human donor in good health. V usage is TRBV18 and J usage is TRBJ2-1; D tentatively reads TRBD1 or TRBD2 (5 bases each). The CDR3 coding sequence is TGTGCCAGCTCACCCATTCCTCCGGGGACGATCAATGAGCAGTTCTTC. It is translated as CASSPIPPGTINEQFF.